Each of the 2 T cell receptor beta chains below was sequenced from the same sample in a study of identical twins. From the 5' RACE reads, TCRdb called clonotypes with MiXCR, one entry per CDR3 protein. This sample yields 300,000 or so distinct CDR3 sequences, of which just under 9.5% are seen a single time; about 7.1% belongs to the top ten. This sample was also put to use in a study of yellow fever vaccine responses in identical twins.

Sequenced sample: CD8+ T cells sorted from blood. The source is a woman between 18 and 29 years old in good health.

This chain links TRBV5-6 with TRBJ2-3; unclear D gene. CDR1 is SGHDT and CDR2 is YYEEEE in the germline V gene. Trimming removed 0 bases at V and 2 bases at J, with 10 bases between. The CDR3 spans 15 residues. The CDR3 here is CASSLGVTFTDTQYF. The CDR3 DNA is TGTGCCAGCAGCTTGGGGGTGACCTTCACAGATACGCAGTATTTT.

This clonotype came up many times. The CDR3 sequence is CSVSDGYEQYF. CDR3 DNA: TGCAGCGTTTCCGACGGCTACGAGCAGTACTTC. The rearrangement joins TRBV29-1 to TRBJ2-7; no firm D call. CDR1 and CDR2 from the germline V gene are SQVTM and ANQGSEA. The CDR3 extends over 11 amino acids. Trimming pared 5 bases from V and 3 bases from J, leaving 8 bases between.